These 19 T cell receptor beta chains came from one sample sequenced in a study of blood T cell repertoires in COVID-19. Profiled with immunoSEQ multiplex PCR; TCRdb holds only in-frame clones, not every one. The sample shows around 280,000 clones, almost 90% of them seen only once. Sequenced material: PBMCs or T cells enriched from blood (not recorded which). These receptor sequences come from a woman in her late teens or twenties with acute COVID-19.

This clone occurred once. The chain joins TRBV19 to TRBJ2-3, with 11 bases lining up with TRBD1. With 7 bases clipped from V and 3 bases from J, the junction kept 6 bases outside the gene matches. Germline CDR1 reads LNHDA; CDR2 reads SQIVND (reference sequence). The CDR3 sequence is 15 residues long. CDR3 protein: CASTTGQGATDTQYF. For the CDR3, the DNA is TGTGCCAGTACCACCGGACAGGGGGCTACAGATACGCAGTATTTT.

The J gene is TRBJ1-4, the V gene TRBV27; the D gene is possibly TRBD1 (6 bases). V shed 8 bases and J shed 7 bases, with 11 bases lying between them. This CDR3 region has 12 residues. In germline, CDR1 is MNHEY, CDR2 SMNVEV (reference sequence). In DNA, the CDR3 is TGTGCCAGCGGGGGAGGGGGTGAAAAACTGTTTTTT. Translated: CASGGGGEKLFF.

The chain has TRBV28 and TRBJ2-2; 11 bases are shared with TRBD2. Germline V gene sequence: CDR1 MDHEN, CDR2 SYDVKM. V dropped 5 bases and J dropped 5; count of bases not matched to a gene: 13. This CDR3 is built from 18 residues. CDR3 region: CASSGTSGFPRGTGELFF. In DNA form, the CDR3 reads TGTGCCAGCAGTGGGACTAGCGGCTTCCCCCGCGGGACCGGGGAGCTGTTTTTT.

The chain combines TRBV6-5 with TRBJ2-2, with 7 bases fitting TRBD1. The germline CDR1 and CDR2 sequences are MNHEY and SVGAGI. This CDR3 contains 14 residues. Germline trimming cut 7 bases from V and 1 base from J; bases unmatched to any gene: 3. In nucleotides, the CDR3 is TGTGCCAGCAAACGGACAGGGAACACCGGGGAGCTGTTTTTT. It encodes CASKRTGNTGELFF.

J is TRBJ1-6 and V is TRBV27, with 7 bases matching TRBD1. The J segment lost 4 bases and the V segment lost 6 bases, leaving 9 bases of the junction unmatched. Germline V gene data show CDR1 as MNHEY and CDR2 as SMNVEV (reference sequence). The length of the CDR3 is 16 residues. The CDR3 loop reads CASSLRDSLYNSPLHF. The CDR3 DNA follows: TGTGCCAGCAGCCTCCGGGACAGCCTTTATAATTCACCCCTCCACTTT.

The chain couples TRBV30 to TRBJ2-1; TRBD2 aligns across 14 bases. CDR1 GTSNPN and CDR2 SVGIG come from the germline V gene (reference sequence). Trimming took 1 base from V and 10 from J; bases not matched to a gene: 15. The CDR3 has 18 amino acids. Written as DNA, the CDR3 is TGTGCCTGGAGTGCCCTGCGACTAGCGGGAGGGCGGGGAACCGAGCAGTTCTTC. Protein: CAWSALRLAGGRGTEQFF.

This sequence joins TRBV7-8 and TRBJ2-3; D possibly corresponds to TRBD2 (6 bases). Germline assignment: CDR1 SGHVS and CDR2 FQNEAQ. V was cut by 2 bases and J by 4 bases, with 16 bases left in between. The CDR3 runs 16 residues. The CDR3 region has the DNA TGTGCCAGCAGCTTAAGGACGGGAGTCGACTCAGATACGCAGTATTTT. This translates into CASSLRTGVDSDTQYF.

CDR3 nucleotides: TGTGCCAGCAGTGATCAGGTTCCAGATACGCAGTATTTT. It is translated as CASSDQVPDTQYF. This chain links TRBV6-1 with TRBJ2-3; D not resolved. Germline assignment: CDR1 MNHNS and CDR2 SASEGT. Trimming removed 3 bases from V and 4 bases from J, with 8 bases in between. CDR3 length equals 13 residues.

This clone was detected only a few times. The V call is TRBV28, the J call TRBJ2-7; 13 nucleotides line up with TRBD2. This CDR3 is built from 13 residues. The junction had 0 bases not matched to a gene; V was cut back by 6 bases and J by 4 bases. The germline V gene encodes CDR1 MDHEN and CDR2 SYDVKM. CDR3 protein: CASRTSGRYEQYF. The CDR3 DNA reads TGTGCCAGCAGGACTAGCGGGAGGTACGAGCAGTACTTC.

The V call is TRBV28, the J call TRBJ1-1; perhaps TRBD1 as D (6 bases). The V end lost 6 bases, the J end lost 2 bases, and 13 bases lay between the germline ends. CDR3 size: 14 residues. Per the germline V gene, CDR1 is MDHEN and CDR2 is SYDVKM. CDR3 nucleotides: TGTGCCAGCAGCCGGGGACATATAAACACTGAAGCTTTCTTT. It encodes CASSRGHINTEAFF.

V gene TRBV29-1 combines with J gene TRBJ2-1; 12 bases line up with TRBD2. There are 15 residues in the CDR3. Germline V gene data show CDR1 as SQVTM and CDR2 as ANQGSEA. V lost 4 bases and J lost 8; bases outside the gene matches: 9. CDR3 residues: CSVGRRLAGEDEQFF. The CDR3 DNA sequence: TGCAGCGTTGGTCGGCGACTAGCGGGAGAGGATGAGCAGTTCTTC.

This chain uses TRBV27 with TRBJ2-1; D perhaps matches TRBD2 (6 bases). The CDR3 is 14 amino acids. The germline V gene has CDR1 MNHEY and CDR2 SMNVEV (reference sequence). The V and J ends lost 6 bases and 4 bases respectively, with 13 bases between them. CDR3 protein: CASSTDGRYNEQFF. Written as DNA, the CDR3 is TGTGCCAGCAGCACTGACGGGAGATACAATGAGCAGTTCTTC.

Here the CDR3 reads CASKQGQNNEQFF. The CDR3 DNA follows: TGCGCCAGCAAGCAAGGACAGAACAATGAGCAGTTCTTC. The chain has TRBV5-1 and TRBJ2-1; tentative D call: TRBD1 (6 bases). Germline V gene sequence: CDR1 SGHRS, CDR2 YFSETQ. Trimming stripped 6 bases from V and 5 bases from J, with 12 bases between. CDR3 length equals 13 residues.

The CDR3 spells CASRLAGGTGELFF. CDR3 DNA: TGTGCCAGTAGGCTAGCGGGAGGGACCGGGGAGCTGTTTTTT. The chain recombines TRBV19 with TRBJ2-2; 12 nucleotides match TRBD2. Trimming took 6 bases from V and 5 from J; bases not matched to a gene: 1. The CDR3 spans 14 residues. CDR1 and CDR2 from the germline V gene are LNHDA and SQIVND (reference sequence). The complete variable domain, with remaining parts taken from reference TRBV19 and TRBJ2-2, reads DGGITQSPKYLFRKEGQNVTLSCEQNLNHDAMYWYRQDPGQGLRLIYYSQIVNDFQKGDIAEGYSVSREKKESFPLTVTSAQKNPTAFYLCASRLAGGTGELFFGEGSRLTVL.

This clone has a handful of counts. The chain uses TRBV2 and TRBJ2-1; D is perhaps TRBD2 (6 bases). Between the trimmed V and J ends, which lost 7 bases and 3 bases, there was a span of 13 bases. This CDR3 is built from 14 residues. Germline loops: CDR1 SNHLY, CDR2 FYNNEI. The CDR3 loop is CASTGLTLYNEQFF. CDR3 nucleotides: TGTGCCAGCACGGGACTCACTCTCTACAATGAGCAGTTCTTC.

This chain connects TRBV29-1 to TRBJ1-4; D unclear. The germline V and J ends were trimmed by 6 bases and 1 base, with 12 bases remaining between them. The length of the CDR3 is 14 residues. The germline CDR1 and CDR2 sequences are SQVTM and ANQGSEA. The CDR3 spells CSVIIRGTNEKLFF. CDR3 DNA: TGCAGCGTGATAATTCGGGGAACTAATGAAAAACTGTTTTTT.

This chain uses TRBV27 with TRBJ2-1; 7 positions match TRBD2. The V segment lost 2 bases and the J segment 14 bases; nucleotides outside the gene matches: 6. The germline CDR1 and CDR2 sequences are MNHEY and SMNVEV (reference sequence). This CDR3 comprises 12 residues. This CDR3 reads CASSLGGGREFF. The DNA of the CDR3 is TGTGCCAGCAGTTTAGGGGGGGGTAGGGAGTTCTTC.

The chain is built from TRBV5-4 and TRBJ2-5; D may be TRBD1 (7 bases). Trimming pared 4 bases from V and 1 base from J, leaving 17 bases between. The germline gives CDR1 SGHNT, CDR2 YYREEE (reference sequence). CDR3 length: 16 residues. The CDR3 loop is CASSPGGSGIQETQYF. CDR3 in DNA: TGTGCCAGCAGCCCAGGGGGTAGCGGAATCCAAGAGACCCAGTACTTC.

The chain is built from TRBV7-3 and TRBJ2-3; D possibly corresponds to TRBD2 (6 bases). CDR1 is SGHTA, CDR2 FQGTGA, per germline. The CDR3 extends over 15 amino acids. Trimming removed 2 bases from V and 0 bases from J, with 9 bases in between. The CDR3 DNA reads as TGTGCCAGCAGCTTAGGTAGCGGAAGCACAGATACGCAGTATTTT. It yields the protein CASSLGSGSTDTQYF.